This T cell receptor beta chain is from a study of naive and memory T cell subsets (TCRdb year 2017). Looking at the study overall: The study applied an open-source, UMI-based TCR alpha and beta sequencing pipeline to sorted naive and memory peripheral blood T cell subsets. Complete agreement was observed between the functional CMV T cell responses and the IgG serology results. RNA was DNase-treated and reverse transcribed with TCR constant-region primers, mostly using SuperScript III. The paper's findings and limits, for the study overall: In both CD4 and CD8 cells, a rise in Gini index and a fall in Shannon and inverse Simpson diversity were observed from naive through CM, EM and EMRA. A power law was followed by TCR abundance, with an exponent that differed between naive and memory subsets but was consistent across the three individuals. After error correction, only a single occurrence was seen for over 85% of naive TCR sequences, so much steeper abundance distributions were produced than in memory subsets. Clonotypes were defined as single alpha or beta chain sequences, not paired alpha/beta receptors. A few larger clonotypes were found in naive repertoires, especially CD8, and these larger clonotypes were possibly memory cells re-expressing CD45RA. The repertoire findings for the naive and memory subsets could not be validated against a ground truth, as none was available. RNA-based TCR counts may be influenced by expression changes linked to T cell activation and differentiation.

V is pared back by 3 bases and J by 4 bases, with 16 bases lying between the germline termini. The CDR3 has 14 amino acids, counting the end cysteine and phenylalanine. Solely the CDR3 DNA is kept, with 42 bases framed from the first base. The germline V gene encodes CDR1 SQVTM and CDR2 ANQGSEA. The library was generated by UMI-ligation and nested PCR. To cover both TRBC1 and TRBC2, the beta constant-region primer consisted of an equimolar mix of two oligonucleotides. The ligated cDNA went through four rounds of PCR with nested alpha and beta constant-region primers together with the SP2 primer. T4 RNA ligase 1 ligated a single-stranded oligonucleotide carrying the SP2 primer and a 12-nucleotide UMI to the cDNA 3' end. Incubation of the ligation reaction lasted roughly 18-24 hours at 16 degrees C. PCR2 was typically run as a SYBR Green qPCR and stopped at a predetermined threshold to prevent over-amplification. Agencourt AMPure XP magnetic beads were used for all purifications after the first. Libraries were quantified by Qubit and checked on a TapeStation, with a main peak expected near 650 bp. Pooled libraries were sequenced on an Illumina MiSeq using v2 2x251 paired-end kits, and typically roughly 0.95-2.1 million reads were obtained per sample. Each sample was pooled at 3 to 5 nM, and about 4.5-7.5% PhiX was included to help cluster recognition. On the authors' methods: Decombinator assigned V and J genes to Demultiplexor-processed FASTQ reads by tag matching, allowing a single base-pair mismatch. Collapsinator relied on UMIs to fix sequencing errors as well as frequency errors caused by PCR heterogeneity. CDR3Translator translated TCRs and extracted CDR3s from the conserved cysteine to the FGXG phenylalanine, flagging non-productive sequences. Gini, Shannon entropy and inverse Simpson indices were calculated on repertoires that had been subsampled to equal numbers of UMI-defined TCRs. Within the linear range, a power law was fitted by maximum likelihood to the distributions of clonotype abundance. For one naive CD8 sample, the pipeline and MIGEC produced similar UMI counts, unique TCR numbers and clonal distributions. One analysis removed from the naive repertoire any naive TCRs that were also present in any memory subset from the same donor. Repertoires were searched for roughly 7,300 CMV-associated CDR3 sequences compiled from VDJdb and a published dataset. TCRdb reprocessed the public reads (quality trimming at Q25 with fastp, clone calling with MiXCR) and kept in-frame beta chains. For every CDR3 protein sequence, its rows merge into one entry that carries the most common genes and DNA. The V and J calls were not made by the authors but by TCRdb's processing. The sample table lists about 99,000 distinct CDR3 sequences, roughly 15% of them with a count of one. The top ten clones comprise about 3% of the sample.

This clonotype was seen many times. What this receptor recognizes is not known. Base quality data are lacking; no much larger clone is found one base away. From the second PCR step onward, the TCR alpha chain libraries and the TCR beta chain libraries were amplified separately. To determine each donor's CMV status, fresh PBMCs were stimulated overnight with CMV viral lysate, and IFNgamma production from CD4+ T cells was then assessed. CD4 T cells were positively selected with Miltenyi beads, followed by positive selection of CD8 T cells from the CD4-negative fraction. Cells were stained for CD3, CD4, CD8, CD45RA, CD27 and a live/dead dye and were sorted on a BD Aria II into four subsets based on CD45RA and CD27. Blood came from three healthy volunteers, each fractionated into CD4 and CD8 T cells and then into four differentiation subsets. Approximately 120 ml of peripheral blood was taken from each donor, and PBMC were separated by density-gradient centrifugation on Ficoll-Paque PLUS. Sorted cells were lysed in RLT buffer, after which RNA was extracted using a Qiagen RNeasy kit and stored at -80 degrees C.

The sequence links TRBV29-1 to TRBJ2-7, and possibly TRBD1, on 6 matching bases. The source of this sequence is a human donor in good health. Sequenced input: naive CD8+ T cells from blood. The cell subset or site label, read with the paper, signifies: naive T cells, CD45RA high CD27+. In nucleotide form, the sequence is TGCAGCGTTGAGGTGGGGCAGGGGAAATACGAGCAGTACTTC. Translated, it gives CSVEVGQGKYEQYF.